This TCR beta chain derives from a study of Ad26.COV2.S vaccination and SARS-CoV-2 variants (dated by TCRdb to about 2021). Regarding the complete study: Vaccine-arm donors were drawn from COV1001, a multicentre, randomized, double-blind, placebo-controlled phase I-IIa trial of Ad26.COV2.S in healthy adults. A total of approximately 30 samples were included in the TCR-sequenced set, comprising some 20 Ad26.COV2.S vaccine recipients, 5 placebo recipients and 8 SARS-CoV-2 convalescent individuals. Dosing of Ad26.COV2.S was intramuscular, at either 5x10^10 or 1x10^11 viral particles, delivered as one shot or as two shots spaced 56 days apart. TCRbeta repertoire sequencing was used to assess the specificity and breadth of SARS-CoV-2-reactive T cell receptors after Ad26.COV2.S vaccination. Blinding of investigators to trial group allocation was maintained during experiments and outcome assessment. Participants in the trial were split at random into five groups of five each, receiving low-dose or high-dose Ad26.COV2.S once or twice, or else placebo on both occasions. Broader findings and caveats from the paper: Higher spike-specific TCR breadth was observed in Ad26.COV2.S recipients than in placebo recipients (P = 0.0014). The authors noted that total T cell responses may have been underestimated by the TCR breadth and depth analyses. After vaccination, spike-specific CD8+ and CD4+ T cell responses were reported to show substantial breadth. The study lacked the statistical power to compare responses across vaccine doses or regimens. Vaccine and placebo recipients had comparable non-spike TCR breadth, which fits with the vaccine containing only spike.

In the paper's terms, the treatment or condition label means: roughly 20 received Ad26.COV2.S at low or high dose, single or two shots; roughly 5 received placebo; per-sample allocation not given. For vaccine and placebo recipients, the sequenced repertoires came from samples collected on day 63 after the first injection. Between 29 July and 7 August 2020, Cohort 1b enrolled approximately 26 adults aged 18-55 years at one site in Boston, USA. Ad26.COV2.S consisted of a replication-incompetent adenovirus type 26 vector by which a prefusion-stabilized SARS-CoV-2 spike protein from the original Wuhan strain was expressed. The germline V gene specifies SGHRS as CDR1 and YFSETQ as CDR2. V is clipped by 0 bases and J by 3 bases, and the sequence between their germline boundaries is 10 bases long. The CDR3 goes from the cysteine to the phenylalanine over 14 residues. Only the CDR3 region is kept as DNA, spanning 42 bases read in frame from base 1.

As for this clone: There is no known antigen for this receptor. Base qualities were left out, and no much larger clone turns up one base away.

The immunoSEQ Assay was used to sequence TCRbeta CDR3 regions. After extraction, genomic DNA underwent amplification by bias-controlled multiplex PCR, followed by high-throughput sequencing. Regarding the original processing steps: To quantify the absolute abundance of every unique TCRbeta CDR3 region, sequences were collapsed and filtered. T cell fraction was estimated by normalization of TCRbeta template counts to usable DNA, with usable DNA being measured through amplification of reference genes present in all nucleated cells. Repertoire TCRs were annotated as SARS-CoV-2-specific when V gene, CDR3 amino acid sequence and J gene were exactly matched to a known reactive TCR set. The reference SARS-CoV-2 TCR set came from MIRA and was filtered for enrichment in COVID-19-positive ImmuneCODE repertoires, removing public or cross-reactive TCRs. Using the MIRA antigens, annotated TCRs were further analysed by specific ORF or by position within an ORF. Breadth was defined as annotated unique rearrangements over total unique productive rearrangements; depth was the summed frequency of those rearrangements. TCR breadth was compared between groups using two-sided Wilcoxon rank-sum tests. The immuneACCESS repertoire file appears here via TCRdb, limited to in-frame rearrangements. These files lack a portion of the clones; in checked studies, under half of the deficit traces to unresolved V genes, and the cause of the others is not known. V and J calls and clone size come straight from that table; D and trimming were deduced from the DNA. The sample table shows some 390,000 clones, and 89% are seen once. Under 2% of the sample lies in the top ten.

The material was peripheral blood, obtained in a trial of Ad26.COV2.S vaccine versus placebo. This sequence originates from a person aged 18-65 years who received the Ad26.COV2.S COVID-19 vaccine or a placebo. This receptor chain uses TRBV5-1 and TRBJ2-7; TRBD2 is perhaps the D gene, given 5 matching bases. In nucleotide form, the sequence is TGCGCCAGCAGCTTGGAGGGAGTTGGCTACGAGCAGTACTTC. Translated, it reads CASSLEGVGYEQYF.